Shown below are 15 T cell receptor beta chains from a single sample sequenced in a study of blood T cell repertoires in COVID-19. The protocol was immunoSEQ multiplex PCR, while the TCRdb copy is restricted to in-frame clones and leaves out a portion. The sample holds fewer than 90,000 clones, over 75% seen once. Sample: peripheral blood. Receptors originate from a man between 65 and 85 years old with acute or convalescent COVID-19.

V usage is TRBV6-2 or TRBV6-3 and J usage is TRBJ1-3; weak D call: TRBD1 (6 bases). The CDR3 is made up of 15 amino acids. V was shortened by 5 bases and J by 8 bases, with 19 bases between the two germline ends. Germline assignment: CDR1 MNHEY and CDR2 SVGEGT. The CDR3 is CASSNTGMFRDTIYF. CDR3 nucleotide sequence: TGTGCCAGCAGTAACACAGGGATGTTCCGGGACACCATATATTTT.

This chain uses TRBV27 with TRBJ2-7; the match to TRBD1 covers 9 bases. This CDR3 comprises 15 residues. Germline values: CDR1 MNHEY, CDR2 SMNVEV (reference sequence). The V segment lost 5 bases and the J segment 5 bases; nucleotides outside the gene matches: 10. The CDR3 reads CASSRNNRGQDEQYF. The CDR3 nucleotides read TGTGCCAGCAGTCGAAATAACAGGGGGCAGGACGAGCAGTACTTC.

The chain couples TRBV7-2 to TRBJ1-6, with D possibly being TRBD1 (5 bases). CDR1 and CDR2 from the germline V gene are SGHTA and FQGNSA. This CDR3 has 16 residues. V was clipped by 6 bases and J by 6 bases, with 18 bases between them. In nucleotides, the CDR3 is TGTGCCAGCAGTACCCTAGGGAGGGGAGGTAATTCACCCCTCCACTTT. It encodes CASSTLGRGGNSPLHF. The full variable domain, in which reference TRBV7-2 and TRBJ1-6 provide the parts outside the CDR3, is GAGVSQSPSNKVTEKGKDVELRCDPISGHTALYWYRQSLGQGLEFLIYFQGNSAPDKSGLPSDRFSAERTGGSVSTLTIQRTQQEDSAVYLCASSTLGRGGNSPLHFGNGTRLTVT.

The chain links TRBV12-3 or TRBV12-4 to TRBJ1-5, with a weak D call TRBD1 (5 bases). This CDR3 spans 12 amino acids. Trimming left V 1 base short and J 16 bases short, with 14 bases between. CDR3 residues: CASSLVAGMVHF. As DNA, the CDR3 is TGTGCCAGCAGTTTAGTGGCAGGGATGGTACATTTT.

This chain joins TRBV14 and TRBJ2-1, with 10 nucleotides matching TRBD2. CDR3 length: 14 amino acids. V dropped 2 bases and J dropped 9; count of bases not matched to a gene: 4. Germline V gene lookup returns CDR1 SGHDN and CDR2 FVKESK. CDR3 bases: TGTGCCAGCAGCCAATGGCTAGCGGGAGTTGAGCAGTTCTTC. It is translated as CASSQWLAGVEQFF.

CDR3 DNA: TGTGCCAGCAGCTTAACCGGGGGGGCAAGAACCGGGGAGCTGTTTTTT. This sequence encodes CASSLTGGARTGELFF. The J gene is TRBJ2-2, the V gene TRBV7-3; 8 positions match TRBD2. V dropped 0 bases and J dropped 5; count of bases not matched to a gene: 5. The length of the CDR3 is 16 residues. CDR1 and CDR2 (germline): SGHTA, FQGTGA.

The J gene is TRBJ2-4, the V gene TRBV6-2 or TRBV6-3; 9 nucleotides align to TRBD2. Germline CDR1 is MNHEY and CDR2 is SVGEGT. This CDR3 is 19 amino acids long. J gave up 0 bases and V 2 bases, and 11 bases lay outside the gene matches. The DNA of the CDR3 is TGTGCCAGCAGTTACGCCTTCCTGGCGGGGGGGATAGCCAAAAACATTCAGTACTTC. This gives the protein CASSYAFLAGGIAKNIQYF.

The chain carries TRBV29-1 and TRBJ2-7; 8 bases line up with TRBD1. This CDR3 has 11 residues. Germline V gene data show CDR1 as SQVTM and CDR2 as ANQGSEA. V lost 5 bases, J lost 7 bases, and 4 bases stayed unmatched. In DNA form, the CDR3 reads TGCAGCGTTCAGGGGGCGCAGGAGCAGTACTTC. It encodes CSVQGAQEQYF.

CDR3 sequence: CASSLRQGVYGYTF. CDR3 nucleotides: TGCGCCAGCAGCCTTCGTCAGGGGGTCTATGGCTACACCTTC. The chain is built from TRBV4-1 and TRBJ1-2, with TRBD1 matching over 7 bases. The V and J ends lost 4 bases and 4 bases, in that order; junction bases with no gene match: 6. The V gene's germline CDR1 is MGHRA and CDR2 YSYEKL. The CDR3 runs 14 residues.

The rearrangement uses TRBV7-2 and TRBJ2-7, with 11 bases lining up with TRBD2. V was pared by 4 bases and J by 7 bases, with 9 bases of the junction left unmatched. Germline V gives CDR1 SGHTA, CDR2 FQGNSA. The CDR3 spans 15 residues. CDR3 region: CASSSTSGSMTEQYF. The CDR3 region has the DNA TGTGCCAGCAGCTCTACTAGCGGGAGTATGACGGAGCAGTACTTC.

A single count supports this clone. The chain carries TRBV19 and TRBJ1-5; perhaps TRBD1 as D (5 bases). This CDR3 comprises 13 residues. CDR1 is LNHDA and CDR2 is SQIVND in the germline V gene (reference sequence). The germline V and J ends were trimmed by 3 bases and 6 bases, with 9 bases remaining between them. This CDR3 reads CASSIRVPQPQHF. The CDR3 DNA follows: TGTGCCAGTAGTATCAGGGTCCCTCAGCCCCAGCATTTT.

The genes are TRBV28 and TRBJ2-3; TRBD2 matches at 7 bases. The CDR3 loop spans 14 amino acids. Germline CDR1 reads MDHEN; CDR2 reads SYDVKM. The V segment lost 7 bases and the J segment 7 bases; nucleotides outside the gene matches: 11. The CDR3 here is CASTTVGGPNTQYF. CDR3 bases: TGTGCCAGCACTACTGTGGGAGGGCCTAATACGCAGTATTTT.

This clone was picked up a small number of times. V usage is TRBV20-1 and J usage is TRBJ1-1; possible D gene TRBD1, 5 bases. The V end was cut by 3 bases, the J end by 0 bases, with 11 bases between. Germline V gene data show CDR1 as DFQATT and CDR2 as SNEGSKA (reference sequence). The CDR3 is 14 amino acids. The CDR3 region is CSASGGGLNTEAFF. For the CDR3, the DNA is TGCAGTGCTAGTGGGGGGGGATTGAACACTGAAGCTTTCTTT.

This chain links TRBV23-1 with TRBJ1-3, with D unresolved. TRBV23-1 is an ORF for which the function is uncertain. V was trimmed by 4 bases and J by 3 bases, leaving 16 bases between them. There are 16 residues in the CDR3. CDR3 sequence reads: CASSRRSAGGGNTIYF. In DNA, the CDR3 is TGCGCCAGCAGTCGTCGGTCAGCCGGAGGTGGAAACACCATATATTTT.

J is TRBJ2-2 and V is TRBV28, with D maybe TRBD1 (6 bases). The germline V and J ends were trimmed by 7 bases and 1 base, with 13 bases remaining between them. Germline V gene lookup returns CDR1 MDHEN and CDR2 SYDVKM. The CDR3 consists of 15 residues. The CDR3 spells CASIGQGKNTGELFF. The CDR3 DNA follows: TGTGCCAGCATCGGGCAGGGGAAGAACACCGGGGAGCTGTTTTTT. The full variable domain, in which reference TRBV28 and TRBJ2-2 provide the parts outside the CDR3, is DVKVTQSSRYLVKRTGEKVFLECVQDMDHENMFWYRQDPGLGLRLIYFSYDVKMKEKGDIPEGYSVSREKKERFSLILESASTNQTSMYLCASIGQGKNTGELFFGEGSRLTVL.